This T cell receptor beta chain was found in a study of vaccination and CD4 T cells after COVID-19 (dated by TCRdb to about 2022). About the investigation overall: In the convalescent cohort there were six males and four females, among whom were two Hispanic individuals, seven Caucasians, two Asians and one multiracial person. Participants got two doses of the Pfizer-BioNTech BNT162b2 vaccine (n=8) or two doses of the Moderna mRNA-1273 vaccine (n=2). Post-COVID blood samples from convalescent patients were collected a median of approximately 93 days after diagnosis, with a range of roughly 35 to 180 days. Post-vaccine blood samples were taken a median of roughly 72 days after the second vaccine dose, with a range of about 14 to 241 days. The cultures were stimulated with overlapping spike peptide pools from SARS-CoV-2 and from the common cold coronaviruses HCoV-NL63, HCoV-OC43 and HCoV-229E. Control cultures received a CEFX viral epitope pool as the positive control, an HIV-1 Nef peptide pool as the negative control, or no peptide. In 10 COVID-19 convalescent patients and 4 infection-naive healthy vaccine recipients, the spike-specific CD4+ TCR repertoire before mRNA vaccination was compared with the repertoire after mRNA vaccination. In an earlier paper using these donors, memory CD4+ T cell crossreactivity between SARS-CoV-2 and common cold coronavirus spike proteins was assessed at the TCR clonotype level.

At the junction V is shortened by 3 bases and J by 4 bases, with 10 bases in between. The CDR3 contains 14 residues, cysteine and phenylalanine counted. Only CDR3 DNA remains: 42 bases, in frame from the first base. The germline V gene gives CDR1 as SNHLY and CDR2 as FYNNEI. The treatment or condition label of this sample denotes: approximately 10-day PBMC culture with coronavirus spike peptide pools or control peptides (ViraFEST assay). CD4+ T cells from unexposed donors were collected before the COVID-19 pandemic (2011-2018). The ViraFEST assay was used in the study, in which antigen-specific T cells were expanded with peptide pools and expanded clonotypes were subsequently identified by TCR sequencing. Each well held 2 million to 2.5 million PBMCs cultured with approximately 9.2 ug/ml peptide pools in IMDM containing roughly 5% human AB serum and around 10 IU/ml IL-2. Half of the culture medium was replaced with fresh IL-2-containing medium on days 3 and 7. After 10 days of culture, CD4+ T cells were isolated by negative selection using the EasySep CD4+ T cell isolation kit. As cell number allowed, CD4+ T cells from unexposed donors were tested for reactivity to SARS-CoV-2 S and N and to four common cold coronavirus spike pools. Ficoll-Paque Plus gradient centrifugation was used to isolate PBMCs from whole blood, and the isolated PBMCs were then either used fresh or cryopreserved at -140C. Each culture condition was generally run in triplicate wells. Leukapheresis product for the unexposed donors was purchased commercially.

Of note for this clonotype: It lacks a known antigen. No much larger clone is present one base from it, and per-base qualities are unavailable.

The receptor library was made with PCR. DNA from cultured CD4+ T cells was subjected to TCR sequencing with the Oncomine TCR Beta short-read assay at the Johns Hopkins FTIC core. The QIAamp micro DNA kit was used to extract genomic DNA from the cultured CD4+ T cells. Oncomine TCR Beta libraries from cultured CD4+ T cells were pooled using unique dual indexes and sequenced on an Illumina iSeq 100. The authors' pipeline ran thus. Non-productive sequences were removed, and CDR3s that did not start with C, did not end with F or W, or were shorter than 7 amino acids were discarded. The MANAFEST web application identified antigen-specific clonotypes by comparing peptide-stimulated wells against reference wells and other culture wells. To be called positive, a clone needed an FDR below 0.05, an odds ratio above 5, and a productive frequency above 0.1% in at least two of three replicate wells. Clonotypes that were significantly expanded in both SARS-CoV-2 spike wells and at least one common cold coronavirus spike condition were defined as cross-reactive. Similarity between CDR3 sequences was evaluated in R version 3.6.1 using Levenshtein distances (stringdist) and unrooted phylogenetic trees (ape). TCRdb reanalyzed the raw reads on its own, using fastp at Q25 for trimming and MiXCR for clone calling, and kept in-frame beta chains. Identical CDR3 protein sequences are pooled into one entry, listed with their most common genes and DNA. The V and J calls reflect TCRdb's pipeline rather than the authors' work. Here the sample has 7,000 to 9,000 distinct CDR3 sequences; 43% occur a single time. The ten top clones hold about 25% of the sample.

Broader findings and caveats from the paper: In convalescent patients, nearly all vaccine-specific clones (304 of 307) were found to be mono-reactive for SARS-CoV-2 spike rather than cross-reactive with common cold coronaviruses. Among the post-vaccine SARS-CoV-2-reactive clones in convalescent patients, a median 86.3% showed up only after vaccination, which suggests vaccine-specific priming. Only a relatively small number of convalescent patients were included in the study, and early timepoints following natural infection were not analyzed. The median number of SARS-CoV-2-reactive clonotypes rose from fewer than 25 after infection to approximately 41 after vaccination, but the change was not significant.

The sequence derives from a human donor in good health. Sequencing was done on a sample of CD4+ T cells from blood, cultured in vitro. The chain was built from TRBV2 and TRBJ1-5; a tentative D match to TRBD1 spans 5 bases. The CDR3 amino acid sequence is: CASSEGDGNQPQHF. The DNA sequence reads TGTGCCAGCAGTGAGGGGGACGGTAATCAGCCCCAGCATTTT.